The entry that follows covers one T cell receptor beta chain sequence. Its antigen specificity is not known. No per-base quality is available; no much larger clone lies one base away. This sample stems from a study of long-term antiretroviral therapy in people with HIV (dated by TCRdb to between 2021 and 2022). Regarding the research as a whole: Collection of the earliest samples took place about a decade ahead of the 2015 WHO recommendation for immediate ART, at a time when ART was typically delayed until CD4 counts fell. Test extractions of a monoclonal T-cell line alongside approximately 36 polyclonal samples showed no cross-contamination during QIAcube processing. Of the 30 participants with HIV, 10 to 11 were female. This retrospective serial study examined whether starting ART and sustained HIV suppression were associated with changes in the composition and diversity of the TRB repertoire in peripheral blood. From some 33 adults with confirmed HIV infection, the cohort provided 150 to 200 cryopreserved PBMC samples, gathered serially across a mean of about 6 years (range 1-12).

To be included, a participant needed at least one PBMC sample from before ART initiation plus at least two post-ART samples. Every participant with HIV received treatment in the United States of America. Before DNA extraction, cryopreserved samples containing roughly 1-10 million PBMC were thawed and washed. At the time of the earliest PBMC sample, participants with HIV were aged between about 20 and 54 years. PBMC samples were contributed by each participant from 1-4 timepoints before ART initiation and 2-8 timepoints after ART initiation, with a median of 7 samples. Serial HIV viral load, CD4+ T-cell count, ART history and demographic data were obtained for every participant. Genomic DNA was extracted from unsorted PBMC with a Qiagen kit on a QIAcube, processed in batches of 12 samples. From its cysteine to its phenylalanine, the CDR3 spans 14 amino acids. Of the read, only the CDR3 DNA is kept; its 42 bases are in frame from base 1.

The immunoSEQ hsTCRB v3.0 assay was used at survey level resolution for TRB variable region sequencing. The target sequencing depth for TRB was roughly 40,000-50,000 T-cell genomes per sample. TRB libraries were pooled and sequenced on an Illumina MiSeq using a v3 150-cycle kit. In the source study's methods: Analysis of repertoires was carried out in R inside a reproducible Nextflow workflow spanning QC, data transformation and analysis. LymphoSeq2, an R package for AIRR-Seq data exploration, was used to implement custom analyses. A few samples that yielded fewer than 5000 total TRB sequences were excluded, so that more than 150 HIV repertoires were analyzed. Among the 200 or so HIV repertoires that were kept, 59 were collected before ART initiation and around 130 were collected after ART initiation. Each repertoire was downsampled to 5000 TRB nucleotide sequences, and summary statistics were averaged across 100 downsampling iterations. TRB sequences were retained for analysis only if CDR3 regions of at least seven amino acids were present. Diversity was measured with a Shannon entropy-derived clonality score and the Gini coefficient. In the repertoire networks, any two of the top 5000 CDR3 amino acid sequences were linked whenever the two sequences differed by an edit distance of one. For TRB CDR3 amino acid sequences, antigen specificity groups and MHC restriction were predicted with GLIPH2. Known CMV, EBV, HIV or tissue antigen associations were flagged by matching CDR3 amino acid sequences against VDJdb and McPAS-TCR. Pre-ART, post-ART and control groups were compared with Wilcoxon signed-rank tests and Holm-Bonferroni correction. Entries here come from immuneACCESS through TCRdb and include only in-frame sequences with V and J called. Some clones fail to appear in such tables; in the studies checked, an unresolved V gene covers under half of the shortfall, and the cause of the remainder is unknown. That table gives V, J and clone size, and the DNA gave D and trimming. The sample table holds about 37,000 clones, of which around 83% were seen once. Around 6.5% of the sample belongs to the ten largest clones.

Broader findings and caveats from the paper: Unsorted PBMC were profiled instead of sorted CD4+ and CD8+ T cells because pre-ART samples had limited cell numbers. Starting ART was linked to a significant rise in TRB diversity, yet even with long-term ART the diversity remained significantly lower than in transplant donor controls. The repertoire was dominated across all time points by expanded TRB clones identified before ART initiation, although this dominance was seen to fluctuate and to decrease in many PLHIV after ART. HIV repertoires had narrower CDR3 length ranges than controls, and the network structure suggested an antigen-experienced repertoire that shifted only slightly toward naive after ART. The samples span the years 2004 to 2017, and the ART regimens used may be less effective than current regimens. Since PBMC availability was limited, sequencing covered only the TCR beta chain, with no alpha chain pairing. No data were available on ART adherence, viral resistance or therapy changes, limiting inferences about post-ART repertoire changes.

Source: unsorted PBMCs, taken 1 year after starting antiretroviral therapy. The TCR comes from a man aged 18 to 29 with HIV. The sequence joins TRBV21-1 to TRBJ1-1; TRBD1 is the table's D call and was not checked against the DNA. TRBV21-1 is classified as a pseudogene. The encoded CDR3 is CASSKGPKNTEAFF. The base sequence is TGTGCCAGCAGCAAAGGGCCAAAAAACACTGAAGCTTTCTTT.